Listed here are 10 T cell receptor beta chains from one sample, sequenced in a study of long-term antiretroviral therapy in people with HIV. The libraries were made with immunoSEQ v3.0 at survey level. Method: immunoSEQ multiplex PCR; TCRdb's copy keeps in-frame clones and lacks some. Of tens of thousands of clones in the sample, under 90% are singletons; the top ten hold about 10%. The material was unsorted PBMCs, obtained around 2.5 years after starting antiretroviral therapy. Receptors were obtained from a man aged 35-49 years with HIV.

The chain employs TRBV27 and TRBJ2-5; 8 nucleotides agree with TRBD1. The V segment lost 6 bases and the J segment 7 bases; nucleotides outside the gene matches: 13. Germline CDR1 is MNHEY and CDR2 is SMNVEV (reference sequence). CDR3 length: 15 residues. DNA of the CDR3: TGTGCCAGCAGGTCAGGACAGGGAGTATGGGGGACCCAGTACTTC. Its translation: CASRSGQGVWGTQYF.

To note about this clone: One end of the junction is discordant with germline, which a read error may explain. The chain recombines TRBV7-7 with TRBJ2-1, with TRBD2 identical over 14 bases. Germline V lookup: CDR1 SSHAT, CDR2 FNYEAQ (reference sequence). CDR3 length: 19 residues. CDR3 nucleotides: TGTGCTAGCAGCTCCCAGCTAGGACTAGCGGGAGGAAACTACAATGAGCAGTTCTTC. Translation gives CASSSQLGLAGGNYNEQFF.

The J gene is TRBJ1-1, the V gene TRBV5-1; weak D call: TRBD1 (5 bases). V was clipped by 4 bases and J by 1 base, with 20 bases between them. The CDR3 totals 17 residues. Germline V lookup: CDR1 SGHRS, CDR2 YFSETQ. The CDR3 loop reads CASSRWWGQGANTEAFF. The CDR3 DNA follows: TGCGCCAGCAGCCGCTGGTGGGGTCAGGGCGCGAACACTGAAGCTTTCTTT.

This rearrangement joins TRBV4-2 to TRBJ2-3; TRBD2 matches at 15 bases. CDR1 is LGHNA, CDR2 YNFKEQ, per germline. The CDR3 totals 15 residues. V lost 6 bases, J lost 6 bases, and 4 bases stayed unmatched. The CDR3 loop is CASRRTSGGEDTQYF. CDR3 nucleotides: TGTGCCAGCAGGAGGACTAGCGGGGGGGAGGATACGCAGTATTTT.

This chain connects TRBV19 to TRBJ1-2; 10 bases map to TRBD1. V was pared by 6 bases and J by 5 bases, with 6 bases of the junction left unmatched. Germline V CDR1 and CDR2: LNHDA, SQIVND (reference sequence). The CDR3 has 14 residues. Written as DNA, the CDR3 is TGTGCCAGTAGGCCGGGACAGGGGTTTTATGGCTACACCTTC. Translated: CASRPGQGFYGYTF. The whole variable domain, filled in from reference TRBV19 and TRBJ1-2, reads DGGITQSPKYLFRKEGQNVTLSCEQNLNHDAMYWYRQDPGQGLRLIYYSQIVNDFQKGDIAEGYSVSREKKESFPLTVTSAQKNPTAFYLCASRPGQGFYGYTFGSGTRLTVV.

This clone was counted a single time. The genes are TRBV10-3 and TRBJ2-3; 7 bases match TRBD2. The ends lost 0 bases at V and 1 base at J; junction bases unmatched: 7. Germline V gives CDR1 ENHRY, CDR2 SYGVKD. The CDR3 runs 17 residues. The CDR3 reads CAISESRGGSRTDTQYF. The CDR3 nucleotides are TGTGCCATCAGTGAGTCCCGAGGCGGGAGCCGCACAGATACGCAGTATTTT.

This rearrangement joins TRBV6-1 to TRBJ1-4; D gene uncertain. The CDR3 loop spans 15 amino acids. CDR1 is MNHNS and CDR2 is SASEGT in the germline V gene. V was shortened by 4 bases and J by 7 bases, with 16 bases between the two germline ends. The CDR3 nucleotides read TGTGCCAGCAGTGTCGGGTCCTTTGAGGGTGAAAAACTGTTTTTT. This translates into CASSVGSFEGEKLFF.

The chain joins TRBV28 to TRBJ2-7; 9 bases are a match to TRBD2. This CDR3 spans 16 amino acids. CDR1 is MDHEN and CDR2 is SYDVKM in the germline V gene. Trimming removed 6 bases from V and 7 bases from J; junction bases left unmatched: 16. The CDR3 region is CASSSSGRSTNVEQYF. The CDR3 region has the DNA TGTGCCAGCAGCAGTAGCGGGAGATCTACGAATGTAGAGCAGTACTTC.

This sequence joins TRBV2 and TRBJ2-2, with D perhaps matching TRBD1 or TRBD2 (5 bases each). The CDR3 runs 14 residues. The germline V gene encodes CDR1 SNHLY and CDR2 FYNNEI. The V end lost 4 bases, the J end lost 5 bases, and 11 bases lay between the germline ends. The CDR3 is CASSGQGGTGELFF. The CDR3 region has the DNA TGTGCCAGCAGTGGGCAGGGCGGGACCGGGGAGCTGTTTTTT.

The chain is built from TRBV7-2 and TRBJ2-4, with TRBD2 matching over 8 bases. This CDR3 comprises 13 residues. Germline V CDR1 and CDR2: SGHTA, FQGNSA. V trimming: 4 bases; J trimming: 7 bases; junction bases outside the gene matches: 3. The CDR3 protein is CASSSGGGNIQYF. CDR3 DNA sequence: TGTGCCAGCAGCTCCGGGGGGGGTAACATTCAGTACTTC.